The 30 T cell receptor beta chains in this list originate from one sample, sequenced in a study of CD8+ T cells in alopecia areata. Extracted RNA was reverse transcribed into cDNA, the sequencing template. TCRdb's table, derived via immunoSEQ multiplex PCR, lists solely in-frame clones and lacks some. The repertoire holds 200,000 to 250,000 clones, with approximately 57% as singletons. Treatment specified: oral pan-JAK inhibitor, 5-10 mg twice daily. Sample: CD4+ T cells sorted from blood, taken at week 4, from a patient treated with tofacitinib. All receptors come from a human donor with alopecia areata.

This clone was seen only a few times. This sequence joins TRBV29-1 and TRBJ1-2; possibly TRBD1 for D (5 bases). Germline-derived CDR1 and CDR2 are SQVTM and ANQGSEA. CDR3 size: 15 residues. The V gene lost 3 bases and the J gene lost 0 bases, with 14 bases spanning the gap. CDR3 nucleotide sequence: TGCAGCGTTGAGCCCACCCGGGGGTCTAACTATGGCTACACCTTC. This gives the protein CSVEPTRGSNYGYTF.

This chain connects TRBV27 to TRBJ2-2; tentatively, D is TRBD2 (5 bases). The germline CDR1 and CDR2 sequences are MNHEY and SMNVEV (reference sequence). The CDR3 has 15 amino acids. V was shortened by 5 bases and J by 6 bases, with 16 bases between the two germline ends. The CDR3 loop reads CASSKLGGKPGELFF. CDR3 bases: TGTGCCAGCAGTAAACTAGGCGGTAAACCCGGGGAGCTGTTTTTT.

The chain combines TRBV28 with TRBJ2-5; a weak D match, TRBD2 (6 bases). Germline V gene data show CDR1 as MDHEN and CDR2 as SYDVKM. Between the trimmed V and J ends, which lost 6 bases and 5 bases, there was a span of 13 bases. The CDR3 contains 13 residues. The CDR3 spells CASRSGGWETQYF. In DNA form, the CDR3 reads TGTGCCAGCAGATCCGGAGGGTGGGAGACCCAGTACTTC.

The CDR3 is CSVKSGNTDTQYF. The CDR3 DNA follows: TGCAGCGTTAAGAGCGGGAACACAGATACGCAGTATTTT. This rearrangement joins TRBV29-1 to TRBJ2-3; 7 bases match TRBD2. Germline V lookup: CDR1 SQVTM, CDR2 ANQGSEA. The J segment lost 2 bases and the V segment lost 5 bases, leaving 4 bases of the junction unmatched. CDR3 length equals 13 residues.

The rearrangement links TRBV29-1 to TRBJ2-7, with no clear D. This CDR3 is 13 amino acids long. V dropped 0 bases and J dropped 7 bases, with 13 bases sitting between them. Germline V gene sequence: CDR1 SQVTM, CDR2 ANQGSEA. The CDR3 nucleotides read TGCAGCGTTGAAGATGTGCCAGGACGGGAGCAGTACTTC. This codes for CSVEDVPGREQYF.

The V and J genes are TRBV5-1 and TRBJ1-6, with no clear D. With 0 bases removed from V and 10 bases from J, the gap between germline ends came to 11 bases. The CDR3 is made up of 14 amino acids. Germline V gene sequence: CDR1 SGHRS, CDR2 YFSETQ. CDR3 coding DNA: TGCGCCAGCAGCTTGGTCATGGGGTACTCACCCCTCCACTTT. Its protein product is CASSLVMGYSPLHF. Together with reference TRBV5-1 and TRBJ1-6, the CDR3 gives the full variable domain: KAGVTQTPRYLIKTRGQQVTLSCSPISGHRSVSWYQQTPGQGLQFLFEYFSETQRNKGNFPGRFSGRQFSNSRSEMNVSTLELGDSALYLCASSLVMGYSPLHFGNGTRLTVT.

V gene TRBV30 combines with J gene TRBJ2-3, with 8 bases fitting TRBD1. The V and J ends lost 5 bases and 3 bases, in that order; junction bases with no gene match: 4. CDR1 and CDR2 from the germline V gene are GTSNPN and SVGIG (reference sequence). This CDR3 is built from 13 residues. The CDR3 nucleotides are TGTGCCTGGGCGACAGGGGATACAGATACGCAGTATTTT. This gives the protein CAWATGDTDTQYF.

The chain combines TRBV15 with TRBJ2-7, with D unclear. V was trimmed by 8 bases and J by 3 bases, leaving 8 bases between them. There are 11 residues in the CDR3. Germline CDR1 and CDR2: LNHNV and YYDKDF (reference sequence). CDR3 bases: TGTGCCACCGGGTCCGGCTACGAGCAGTACTTC. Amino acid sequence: CATGSGYEQYF.

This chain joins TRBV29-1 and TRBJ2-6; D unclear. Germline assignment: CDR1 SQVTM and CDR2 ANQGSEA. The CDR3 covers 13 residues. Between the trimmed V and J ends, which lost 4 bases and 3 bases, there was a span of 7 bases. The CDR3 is CSVVGFGANVLTF. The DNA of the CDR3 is TGCAGCGTTGTGGGCTTTGGGGCCAACGTCCTGACTTTC.

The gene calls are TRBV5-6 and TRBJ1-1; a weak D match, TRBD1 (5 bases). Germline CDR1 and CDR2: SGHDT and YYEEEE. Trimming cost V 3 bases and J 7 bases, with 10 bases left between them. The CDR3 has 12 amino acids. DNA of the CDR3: TGTGCCAGCAGCTCGGGACTCGGTGAAGCTTTCTTT. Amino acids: CASSSGLGEAFF.

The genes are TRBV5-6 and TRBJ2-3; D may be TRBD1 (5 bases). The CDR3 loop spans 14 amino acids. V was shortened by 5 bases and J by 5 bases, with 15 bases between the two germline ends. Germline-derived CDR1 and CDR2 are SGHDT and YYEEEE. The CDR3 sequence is CASRRTQGQDTQYF. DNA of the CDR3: TGTGCCAGCAGACGTACTCAGGGCCAAGATACGCAGTATTTT.

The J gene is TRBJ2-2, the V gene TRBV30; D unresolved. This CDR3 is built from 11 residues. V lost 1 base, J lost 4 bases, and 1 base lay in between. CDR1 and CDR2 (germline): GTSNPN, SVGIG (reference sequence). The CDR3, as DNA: TGTGCCTGGAGTGGCACCGGGGAGCTGTTTTTT. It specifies CAWSGTGELFF.

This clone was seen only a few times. CDR3 residues: CASSLARDFTDTQYF. Here the CDR3 DNA reads TGCGCCAGCAGCTTGGCCCGGGACTTCACAGATACGCAGTATTTT. The chain has TRBV5-1 and TRBJ2-3, with D tentatively TRBD2 (6 bases). Trimming removed 0 bases from V and 2 bases from J, with 10 bases in between. This CDR3 has 15 residues. Germline V gene lookup returns CDR1 SGHRS and CDR2 YFSETQ. Full variable domain (outside the CDR3, taken from reference TRBV5-1 and TRBJ2-3): KAGVTQTPRYLIKTRGQQVTLSCSPISGHRSVSWYQQTPGQGLQFLFEYFSETQRNKGNFPGRFSGRQFSNSRSEMNVSTLELGDSALYLCASSLARDFTDTQYFGPGTRLTVL.

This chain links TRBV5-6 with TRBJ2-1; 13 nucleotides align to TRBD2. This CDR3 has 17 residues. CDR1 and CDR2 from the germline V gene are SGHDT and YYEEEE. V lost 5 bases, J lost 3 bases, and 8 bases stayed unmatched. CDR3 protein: CASSFGLAGDFYNEQFF. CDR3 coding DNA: TGTGCCAGCAGTTTTGGACTAGCGGGAGACTTCTACAATGAGCAGTTCTTC.

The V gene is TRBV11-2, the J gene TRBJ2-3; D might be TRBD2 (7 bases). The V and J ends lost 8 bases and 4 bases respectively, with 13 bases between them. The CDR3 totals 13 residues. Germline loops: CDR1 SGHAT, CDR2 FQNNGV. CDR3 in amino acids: CASGGAVADTQYF. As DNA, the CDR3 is TGTGCCAGCGGGGGGGCTGTCGCAGATACGCAGTATTTT. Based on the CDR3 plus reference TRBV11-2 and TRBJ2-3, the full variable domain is EAGVAQSPRYKIIEKRQSVAFWCNPISGHATLYWYQQILGQGPKLLIQFQNNGVVDDSQLPKDRFSAERLKGVDSTLKIQPAKLEDSAVYLCASGGAVADTQYFGPGTRLTVL.

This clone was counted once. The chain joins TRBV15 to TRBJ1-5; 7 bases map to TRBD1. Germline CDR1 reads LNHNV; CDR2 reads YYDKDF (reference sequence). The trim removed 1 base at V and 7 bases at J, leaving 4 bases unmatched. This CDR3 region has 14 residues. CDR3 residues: CATSRAGTEQPQHF. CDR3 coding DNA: TGTGCCACCAGCAGAGCCGGGACAGAACAGCCCCAGCATTTT.

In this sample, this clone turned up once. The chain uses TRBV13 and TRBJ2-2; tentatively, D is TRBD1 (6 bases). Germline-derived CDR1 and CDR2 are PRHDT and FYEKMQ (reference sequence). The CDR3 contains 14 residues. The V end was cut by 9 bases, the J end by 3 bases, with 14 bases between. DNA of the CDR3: TGTGCCAGTACCAGGACAGTGGACACCGGGGAGCTGTTTTTT. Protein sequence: CASTRTVDTGELFF.

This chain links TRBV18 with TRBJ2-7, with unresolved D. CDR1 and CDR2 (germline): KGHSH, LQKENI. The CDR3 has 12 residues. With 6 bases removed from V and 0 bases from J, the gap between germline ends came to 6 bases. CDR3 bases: TGTGCCAGCTCCGGTAGCTCCTACGAGCAGTACTTC. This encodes CASSGSSYEQYF.

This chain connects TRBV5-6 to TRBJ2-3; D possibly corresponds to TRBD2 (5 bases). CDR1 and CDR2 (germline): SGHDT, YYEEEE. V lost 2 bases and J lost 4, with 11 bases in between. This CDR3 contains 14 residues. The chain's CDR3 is CASSFGKGADTQYF. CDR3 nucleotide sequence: TGTGCCAGCAGCTTCGGCAAGGGAGCAGATACGCAGTATTTT.

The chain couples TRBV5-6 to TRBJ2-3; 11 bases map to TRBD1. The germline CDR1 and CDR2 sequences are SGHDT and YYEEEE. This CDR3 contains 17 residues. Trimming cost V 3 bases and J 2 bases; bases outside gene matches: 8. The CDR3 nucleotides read TGTGCCAGCAGCTCGGACGGACAGGGGGCCAACACAGATACGCAGTATTTT. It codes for CASSSDGQGANTDTQYF. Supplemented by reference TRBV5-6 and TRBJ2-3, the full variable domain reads DAGVTQSPTHLIKTRGQQVTLRCSPKSGHDTVSWYQQALGQGPQFIFQYYEEEERQRGNFPDRFSGHQFPNYSSELNVNALLLGDSALYLCASSSDGQGANTDTQYFGPGTRLTVL.

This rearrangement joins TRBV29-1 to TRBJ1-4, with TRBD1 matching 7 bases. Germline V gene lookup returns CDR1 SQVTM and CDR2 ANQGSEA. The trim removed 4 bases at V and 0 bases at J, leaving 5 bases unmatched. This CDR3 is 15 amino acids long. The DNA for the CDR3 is TGCAGCGTTGTTTCTACAGGGGCAACTAATGAAAAACTGTTTTTT. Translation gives CSVVSTGATNEKLFF.

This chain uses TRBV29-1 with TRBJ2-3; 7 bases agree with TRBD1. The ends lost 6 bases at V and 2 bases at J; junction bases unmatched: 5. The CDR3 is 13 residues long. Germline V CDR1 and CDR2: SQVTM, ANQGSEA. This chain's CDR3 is CSVDRASTDTQYF. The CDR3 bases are TGCAGCGTCGACAGGGCCTCCACAGATACGCAGTATTTT.

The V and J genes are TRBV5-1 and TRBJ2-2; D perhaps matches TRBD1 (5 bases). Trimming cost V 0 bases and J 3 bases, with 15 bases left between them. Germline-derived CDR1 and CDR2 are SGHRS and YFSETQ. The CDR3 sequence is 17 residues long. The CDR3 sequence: CASSLAAGRIDTGELFF. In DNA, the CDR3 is TGCGCCAGCAGCTTGGCGGCAGGGCGAATAGACACCGGGGAGCTGTTTTTT.

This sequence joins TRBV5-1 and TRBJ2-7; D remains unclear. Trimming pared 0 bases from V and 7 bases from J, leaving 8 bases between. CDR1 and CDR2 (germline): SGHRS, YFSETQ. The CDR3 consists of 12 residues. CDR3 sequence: CASSLGSLEQYF. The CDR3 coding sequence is TGCGCCAGCAGCTTGGGTTCCCTTGAGCAGTACTTC.

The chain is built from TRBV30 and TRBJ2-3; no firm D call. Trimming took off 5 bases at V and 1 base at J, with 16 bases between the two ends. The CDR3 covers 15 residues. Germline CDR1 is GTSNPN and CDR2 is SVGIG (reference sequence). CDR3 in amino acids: CAWHEKGLGTDTQYF. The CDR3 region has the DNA TGTGCCTGGCACGAAAAGGGTCTGGGCACAGATACGCAGTATTTT.

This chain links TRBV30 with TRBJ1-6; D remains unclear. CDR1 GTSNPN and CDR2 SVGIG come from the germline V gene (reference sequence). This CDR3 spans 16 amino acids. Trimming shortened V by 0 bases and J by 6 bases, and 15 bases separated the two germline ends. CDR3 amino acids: CAWSVNSGGGNSPLHF. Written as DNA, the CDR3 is TGTGCCTGGAGTGTAAATTCTGGCGGCGGTAATTCACCCCTCCACTTT. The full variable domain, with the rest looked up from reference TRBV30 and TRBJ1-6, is SQTIHQWPATLVQPVGSPLSLECTVEGTSNPNLYWYRQAAGRGLQLLFYSVGIGQISSEVPQNLSASRPQDRQFILSSKKLLLSDSGFYLCAWSVNSGGGNSPLHFGNGTRLTVT.

The CDR3 region is CATTNRDSNEKLFF. The DNA for the CDR3 is TGTGCCACCACCAACCGGGACAGCAATGAAAAACTGTTTTTT. V gene TRBV15 combines with J gene TRBJ1-4; 7 bases line up with TRBD1. V was clipped by 7 bases and J by 5 bases; unmatched bases: 7. CDR3 size: 14 residues. CDR1 is LNHNV and CDR2 is YYDKDF in the germline V gene (reference sequence).

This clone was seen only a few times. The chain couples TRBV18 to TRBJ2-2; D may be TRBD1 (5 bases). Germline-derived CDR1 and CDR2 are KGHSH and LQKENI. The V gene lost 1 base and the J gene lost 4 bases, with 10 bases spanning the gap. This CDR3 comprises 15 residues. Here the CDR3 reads CASSPRDSSTGELFF. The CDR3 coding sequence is TGTGCCAGCTCACCACGAGACAGTTCCACCGGGGAGCTGTTTTTT. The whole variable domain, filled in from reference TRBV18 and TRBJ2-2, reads NAGVMQNPRHLVRRRGQEARLRCSPMKGHSHVYWYRQLPEEGLKFMVYLQKENIIDESGMPKERFSAEFPKEGPSILRIQQVVRGDSAAYFCASSPRDSSTGELFFGEGSRLTVL.

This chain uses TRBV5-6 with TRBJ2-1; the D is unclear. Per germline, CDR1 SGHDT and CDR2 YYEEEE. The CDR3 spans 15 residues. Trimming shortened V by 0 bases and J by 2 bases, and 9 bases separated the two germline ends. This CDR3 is CASSLANQAYNEQFF. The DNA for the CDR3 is TGTGCCAGCAGCTTGGCCAACCAGGCCTACAATGAGCAGTTCTTC.

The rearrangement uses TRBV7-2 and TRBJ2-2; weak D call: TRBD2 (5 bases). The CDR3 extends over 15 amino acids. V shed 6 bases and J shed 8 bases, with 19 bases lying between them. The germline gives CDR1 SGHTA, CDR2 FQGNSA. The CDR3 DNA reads TGTGCCAGCAGTTCCTGGGGAGCTCCGGGAGGGGAGCTGTTTTTT. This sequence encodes CASSSWGAPGGELFF.